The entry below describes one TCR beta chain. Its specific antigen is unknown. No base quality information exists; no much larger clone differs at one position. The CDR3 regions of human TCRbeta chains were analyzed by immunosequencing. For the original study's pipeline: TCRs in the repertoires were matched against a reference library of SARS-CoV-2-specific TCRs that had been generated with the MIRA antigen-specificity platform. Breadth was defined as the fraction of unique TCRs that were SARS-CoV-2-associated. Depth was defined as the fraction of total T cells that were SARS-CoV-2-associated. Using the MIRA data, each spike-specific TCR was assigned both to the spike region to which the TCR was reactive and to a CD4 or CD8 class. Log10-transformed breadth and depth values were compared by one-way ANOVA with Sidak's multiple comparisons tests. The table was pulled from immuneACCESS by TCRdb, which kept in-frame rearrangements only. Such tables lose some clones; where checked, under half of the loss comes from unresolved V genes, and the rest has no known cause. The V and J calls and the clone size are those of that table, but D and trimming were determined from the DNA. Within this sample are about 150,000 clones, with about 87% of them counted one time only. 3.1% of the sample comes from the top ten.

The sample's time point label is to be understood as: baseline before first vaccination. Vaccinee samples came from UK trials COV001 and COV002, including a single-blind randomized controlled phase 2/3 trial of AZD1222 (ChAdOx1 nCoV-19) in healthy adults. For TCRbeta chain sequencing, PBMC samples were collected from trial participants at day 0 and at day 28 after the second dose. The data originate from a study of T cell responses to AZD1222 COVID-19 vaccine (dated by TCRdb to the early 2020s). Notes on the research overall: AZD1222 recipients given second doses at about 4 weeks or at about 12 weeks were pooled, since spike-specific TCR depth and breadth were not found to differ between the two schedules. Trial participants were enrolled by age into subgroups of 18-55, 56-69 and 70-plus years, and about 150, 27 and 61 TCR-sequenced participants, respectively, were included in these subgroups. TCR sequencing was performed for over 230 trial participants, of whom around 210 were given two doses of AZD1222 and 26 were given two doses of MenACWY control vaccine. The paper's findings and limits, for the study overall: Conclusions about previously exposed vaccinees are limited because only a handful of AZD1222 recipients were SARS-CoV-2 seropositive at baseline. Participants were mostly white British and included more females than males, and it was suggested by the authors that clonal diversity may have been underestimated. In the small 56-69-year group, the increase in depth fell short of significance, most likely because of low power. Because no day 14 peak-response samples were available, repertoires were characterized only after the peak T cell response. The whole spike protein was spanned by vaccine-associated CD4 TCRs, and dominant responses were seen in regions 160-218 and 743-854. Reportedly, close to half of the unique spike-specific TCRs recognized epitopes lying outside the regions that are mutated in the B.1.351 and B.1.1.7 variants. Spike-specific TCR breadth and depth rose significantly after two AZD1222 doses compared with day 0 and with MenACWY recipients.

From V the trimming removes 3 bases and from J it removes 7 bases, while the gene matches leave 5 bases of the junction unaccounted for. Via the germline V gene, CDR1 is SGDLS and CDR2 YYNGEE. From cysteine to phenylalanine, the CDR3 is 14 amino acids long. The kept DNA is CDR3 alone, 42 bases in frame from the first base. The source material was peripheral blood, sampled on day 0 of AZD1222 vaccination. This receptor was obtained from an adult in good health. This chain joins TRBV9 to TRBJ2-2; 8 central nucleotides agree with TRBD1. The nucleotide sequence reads TGTGCCAGCAGCGGTACAGGGGGTGGCGGGGAGCTGTTTTTT. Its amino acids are CASSGTGGGGELFF. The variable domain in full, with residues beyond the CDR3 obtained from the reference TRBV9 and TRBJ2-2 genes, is DSGVTQTPKHLITATGQRVTLRCSPRSGDLSVYWYQQSLDQGLQFLIQYYNGEERAKGNILERFSAQQFPDLHSELNLSSLELGDSALYFCASSGTGGGGELFFGEGSRLTVL.